The 27 T cell receptor beta chains given below trace back to one sample, sequenced in a study of graft-versus-host responses after intestinal transplantation. Irradiated, violet-dye-labeled stimulator cells, roughly 200,000 in number, were plated with roughly 200,000 CFSE-labeled responder cells. Some clones are missing from TCRdb's copy, which holds only in-frame ones; the method was immunoSEQ multiplex PCR. The sample carries 5,100 or so clones, roughly 27% recorded once. The sequenced sample was alloreactive CD8+ T cells from a mixed lymphocyte reaction culture, obtained before intestinal transplant. Subset indicated: CFSE-low proliferating T cells sorted from approximately 6-day pre-transplant mixed lymphocyte reaction (GvH or HvG direction). The source of these receptors is a human patient who received an intestinal transplant.

Relative to its sample, this clone is medium-sized. The CDR3 bases are TGTGCCAGCTCACCACTAGCGTACCTAGGCAATGAGCAGTTCTTC. It yields the protein CASSPLAYLGNEQFF. The V gene is TRBV18, the J gene TRBJ2-1; D might be TRBD2 (5 bases). This CDR3 is 15 amino acids long. The V gene's germline CDR1 is KGHSH and CDR2 LQKENI. V was shortened by 1 base and J by 6 bases, with 13 bases between the two germline ends.

The CDR3 bases are TGTGCCAGCAGCCTAGATGGAGGGAGCAATCAGCCCCAGCATTTT. Its protein is CASSLDGGSNQPQHF. V gene TRBV21-1 combines with J gene TRBJ1-5. TRBV21-1 corresponds to a pseudogene. This CDR3 comprises 15 residues.

The chain is built from TRBV7-6 and TRBJ2-7, with no clear D. There are 13 residues in the CDR3. The V gene lost 3 bases and the J gene lost 0 bases, with 6 bases spanning the gap. Germline V gives CDR1 SGHVS, CDR2 FNYEAQ. The DNA of the CDR3 is TGTGCCAGCAGCTTTGGCTCCTCCTACGAGCAGTACTTC. Its translation: CASSFGSSYEQYF.

V and J are TRBV6-1 and TRBJ2-1; 8 bases align to TRBD2. The CDR3 loop spans 14 amino acids. V lost 5 bases and J lost 1; bases outside the gene matches: 1. Germline V gene sequence: CDR1 MNHNS, CDR2 SASEGT. This CDR3 reads CASSIAGSYNEQFF. In DNA form, the CDR3 reads TGTGCCAGCAGTATAGCGGGGTCCTACAATGAGCAGTTCTTC.

V is TRBV27 and J is TRBJ2-1; 11 bases agree with TRBD1. Trimming took 5 bases from V and 8 from J; bases not matched to a gene: 17. The germline CDR1 and CDR2 sequences are MNHEY and SMNVEV (reference sequence). The CDR3 loop spans 18 amino acids. CDR3 bases: TGTGCCAGCAGTCTCGCCCCATGGGGGACAGGGGGAGGAGATGAGCAGTTCTTC. Residues: CASSLAPWGTGGGDEQFF.

This rearrangement joins TRBV6-6 to TRBJ2-5; 9 bases match TRBD2. Trimming removed 3 bases from V and 5 bases from J; junction bases left unmatched: 7. The germline V gene encodes CDR1 MNHNY and CDR2 SVGAGI (reference sequence). This CDR3 contains 15 residues. This CDR3 reads CASSYLVSGSETQYF. In DNA form, the CDR3 reads TGTGCCAGCAGTTATTTAGTTAGCGGGAGTGAGACCCAGTACTTC.

This clone was detected only a few times. This chain connects TRBV6-6 to TRBJ2-7; perhaps TRBD2 as D (5 bases). Germline-derived CDR1 and CDR2 are MNHNY and SVGAGI (reference sequence). The CDR3 is made up of 13 amino acids. V lost 2 bases and J 3 bases, leaving 8 bases between the germline ends. The CDR3 DNA is TGTGCCAGCAGTTACGGAGGTAACTACGAGCAGTACTTC. It is translated as CASSYGGNYEQYF.

J is TRBJ2-6 and V is TRBV5-1, with D hard to call. The germline gives CDR1 SGHRS, CDR2 YFSETQ. Trimming removed 6 bases at V and 5 bases at J, with 24 bases between. The CDR3 sequence is 18 residues long. CDR3 nucleotide sequence: TGCGCCAGCAAGAGGTCATCGGGTTCACAAAGTCGGGCCAACGTCCTGACTTTC. Amino acid sequence: CASKRSSGSQSRANVLTF.

By frequency in the sample, this clone is medium-sized. CDR3 residues: CASSFGGPEQYF. The CDR3 DNA is TGTGCCAGCAGCTTCGGGGGTCCCGAGCAGTACTTC. This chain uses TRBV11-2 with TRBJ2-7; weak D call: TRBD2 (6 bases). This CDR3 has 12 amino acids. V gave up 3 bases and J gave up 6 bases, with 9 bases separating them. Germline CDR1 is SGHAT and CDR2 is FQNNGV.

The gene calls are TRBV11-3 and TRBJ2-7, with 8 bases that match TRBD1. The CDR3 is made up of 15 amino acids. Germline V lookup: CDR1 SGHNT, CDR2 YENEEA. The V and J ends lost 5 bases and 3 bases, in that order; junction bases with no gene match: 9. The CDR3 loop is CASSPGRTGFYEQYF. Written as DNA, the CDR3 is TGTGCCAGCAGCCCTGGTAGGACAGGGTTCTACGAGCAGTACTTC.

The rearrangement uses TRBV29-1 and TRBJ1-1; no definite D call. V shed 4 bases and J shed 4 bases, with 16 bases lying between them. The CDR3 has 14 amino acids. CDR1 and CDR2 (germline): SQVTM, ANQGSEA. The CDR3 sequence is CSVAPGWDSTEAFF. The DNA of the CDR3 is TGCAGCGTTGCTCCGGGGTGGGATAGCACTGAAGCTTTCTTT.

In regard to this clone: Relative to the germline gene, one junction end is altered; a read error may explain this. The rearrangement links TRBV30 to TRBJ1-1, with TRBD1 matching over 7 bases. This CDR3 region has 18 residues. Germline V gene sequence: CDR1 GTSNPN, CDR2 SVGIG (reference sequence). The DNA of the CDR3 is TGTGCCTGGAGTCCGACGAGGGGGCACGGCGGGGGAAACACCGAAGCTTTCTTT. Translation gives CAWSPTRGHGGGNTEAFF.

This chain uses TRBV5-6 with TRBJ1-5, with D perhaps matching TRBD1 (5 bases). Germline V gene sequence: CDR1 SGHDT, CDR2 YYEEEE. CDR3 length: 14 amino acids. Trimming took off 4 bases at V and 7 bases at J, with 15 bases between the two ends. CDR3 residues: CASSLGGAGQPQHF. The CDR3, as DNA: TGTGCCAGCAGCCTGGGAGGGGCCGGACAGCCCCAGCATTTT.

This clone has a handful of counts. This could be a read error, since a much larger clone is one nucleotide away. The chain has TRBV29-1 and TRBJ2-7; a weak D match, TRBD2 (6 bases). This CDR3 comprises 13 residues. With 6 bases removed from V and 6 bases from J, the gap between germline ends came to 18 bases. Germline V gene sequence: CDR1 SQVTM, CDR2 ANQGSEA. This CDR3 is CSVEGLLTAEQYF. In DNA form, the CDR3 reads TGCAGCGTAGAGGGACTGCTTACGGCCGAGCAGTACTTC.

The rearrangement uses TRBV29-1 and TRBJ2-7; D gene uncertain. Trimming removed 0 bases from V and 3 bases from J, with 6 bases in between. CDR1 and CDR2 (germline): SQVTM, ANQGSEA. The CDR3 consists of 12 residues. The CDR3 coding sequence is TGCAGCGTTGAAGAAAACAGCTACGAGCAGTACTTC. Translating gives CSVEENSYEQYF.

In this sample, this clone is large. This chain uses TRBV27 with TRBJ2-7, with a possible D match to TRBD2 (6 bases). Germline V lookup: CDR1 MNHEY, CDR2 SMNVEV (reference sequence). V gave up 4 bases and J gave up 6 bases, with 10 bases separating them. This CDR3 has 12 residues. CDR3 residues: CASSSGLGEQYF. CDR3 in DNA: TGTGCCAGCAGTTCGGGACTTGGCGAGCAGTACTTC.

This clone is classed as medium-sized. Other DNA sequences from this sample encode an identical CDR3 as well. The chain carries TRBV5-6 and TRBJ2-7; D might be TRBD2 (6 bases). CDR1 is SGHDT and CDR2 is YYEEEE in the germline V gene. CDR3 length: 13 amino acids. Trimming pared 0 bases from V and 3 bases from J, leaving 7 bases between. The CDR3 region is CASSLGGGYEQYF. CDR3 sequence (DNA): TGTGCCAGCAGCTTGGGGGGAGGCTACGAGCAGTACTTC.

This chain uses TRBV2 with TRBJ1-1; D remains ambiguous. V was pared by 4 bases and J by 3 bases, with 15 bases between. This CDR3 region has 15 residues. Per the germline V gene, CDR1 is SNHLY and CDR2 is FYNNEI. The CDR3 region is CASSAAGSLYTEAFF. The CDR3, as DNA: TGTGCCAGCAGTGCCGCGGGCTCCCTCTACACTGAAGCTTTCTTT.

The chain has TRBV5-1 and TRBJ2-3; 8 nucleotides line up with TRBD1. The CDR3 spans 16 residues. Trimming at V came to 0 bases and at J to 2 bases, leaving 5 bases not matched to a gene. From germline, CDR1 is SGHRS and CDR2 YFSETQ. The CDR3 sequence: CASSLAWDRTTDTQYF. The CDR3, as DNA: TGCGCCAGCAGCTTGGCCTGGGACAGGACCACAGATACGCAGTATTTT.

The chain is built from TRBV4-3 and TRBJ2-3; 7 bases line up with TRBD2. The V gene end was trimmed by 1 base and the J gene end by 2 bases; junction bases not matched to a gene: 6. The CDR3 has 16 residues. From germline, CDR1 is LGHNA and CDR2 YSLEER. The CDR3 bases are TGCGCCAGCAGCCAAGGGGAGGGACCTCCCACAGATACGCAGTATTTT. It encodes CASSQGEGPPTDTQYF.

This clone is termed medium-sized. CDR3 sequence reads: CASSFVLTTHYGYTF. CDR3 bases: TGTGCCAGCAGCTTCGTTCTGACAACTCACTATGGCTACACCTTC. The chain has TRBV7-9 and TRBJ1-2; D not certain. This CDR3 comprises 15 residues. The V end lost 3 bases, the J end lost 3 bases, and 14 bases lay between the germline ends. In germline, CDR1 is SEHNR, CDR2 FQNEAQ (reference sequence). The complete variable domain, with remaining parts taken from reference TRBV7-9 and TRBJ1-2, reads DTGVSQNPRHKITKRGQNVTFRCDPISEHNRLYWYRQTLGQGPEFLTYFQNEAQLEKSRLLSDRFSAERPKGSFSTLEIQRTEQGDSAMYLCASSFVLTTHYGYTFGSGTRLTVV.

The rearrangement joins TRBV5-6 to TRBJ2-7; the D is unclear. The V end was cut by 0 bases, the J end by 2 bases, with 9 bases between. Looked up from germline, CDR1 is SGHDT and CDR2 is YYEEEE. The CDR3 contains 14 residues. The CDR3 protein is CASSLDGGTYEQYF. The CDR3 nucleotides are TGTGCCAGCAGCTTGGATGGCGGTACCTACGAGCAGTACTTC.

The gene calls are TRBV7-3 and TRBJ2-1; 8 nucleotides line up with TRBD1. This CDR3 region has 15 residues. The V and J ends lost 2 bases and 6 bases, in that order; junction bases with no gene match: 6. Germline V gene lookup returns CDR1 SGHTA and CDR2 FQGTGA. This CDR3 is CASSLVGGQGNEQFF. The DNA for the CDR3 is TGTGCCAGCAGCTTAGTCGGAGGACAGGGCAATGAGCAGTTCTTC.

Only a few counts were recorded for this clone. The DNA for the CDR3 is TGTGCCAGCAGTTACTCGGGACAAACATACGAGCAGTACTTC. Amino acids: CASSYSGQTYEQYF. This chain connects TRBV6-8 to TRBJ2-7, with a possible D match to TRBD1 (6 bases). The CDR3 contains 14 residues. V dropped 0 bases and J dropped 4 bases, with 10 bases sitting between them. Looked up from germline, CDR1 is MNHGY and CDR2 is SAAAGT.

This clone was recorded a few times. J is TRBJ2-1 and V is TRBV19; D remains ambiguous. Between the trimmed V and J ends, which lost 1 base and 10 bases, there was a span of 14 bases. Germline V lookup: CDR1 LNHDA, CDR2 SQIVND (reference sequence). The CDR3 totals 14 residues. CDR3 sequence: CASSIGFGVSEQFF. CDR3 DNA: TGTGCCAGTAGTATAGGGTTTGGAGTATCCGAGCAGTTCTTC.

V and J are TRBV30 and TRBJ2-7; no clear D gene. The CDR3 runs to 11 residues. Germline-derived CDR1 and CDR2 are GTSNPN and SVGIG (reference sequence). Trimming removed 4 bases at V and 7 bases at J, with 11 bases between. The CDR3 here is CAWTYAAEQYF. For the CDR3, the DNA is TGTGCCTGGACCTACGCCGCAGAGCAGTACTTC.

This clone ranks as medium-sized (0.01 to 0.1%). The chain recombines TRBV16 with TRBJ2-3; TRBD2 aligns across 7 bases. Germline CDR1 and CDR2: KGHSY and FQNENV. V lost 1 base to trimming and J lost 0 bases; unmatched junction nucleotides: 19. This CDR3 comprises 21 residues. The CDR3 loop is CASSQFTPGQLLAPSTDTQYF. The CDR3 DNA reads TGTGCCAGCAGCCAATTTACGCCAGGGCAATTACTAGCGCCAAGCACAGATACGCAGTATTTT.